The following is a T cell receptor beta chain sequence with its context. This record belongs to a study of Ad26.COV2.S vaccination and SARS-CoV-2 variants. Germline V gene data show CDR1 as LNHNV and CDR2 as YYDKDF (reference sequence). Trimming left V 0 bases short and J 10 bases short, with 13 bases between. This CDR3 spans 14 amino acids. Documented treatment: about 20 received Ad26.COV2.S at low or high dose, single or two shots; about 5 received placebo; per-sample allocation not given. Specimens were obtained on day 63 following the first vaccine or placebo injection. Profiled with immunoSEQ multiplex PCR; TCRdb holds only in-frame clones, not every one. The table includes about 440,000 clones, roughly 85% detected once.

J is TRBJ1-5 and V is TRBV15; D is unresolved. The sample was peripheral blood, taken in a trial of Ad26.COV2.S vaccine versus placebo. This TCR came from a person aged 18-65 years who received the Ad26.COV2.S COVID-19 vaccine or a placebo. The chain's CDR3 is CATSREIIGGPQHF. CDR3 nucleotides: TGTGCCACCAGCAGAGAGATAATAGGAGGTCCCCAGCATTTT.